This T cell receptor (beta chain) is from a study of beta chain features in type 1 diabetes listed by TCRdb under 2018. Regarding the study in general: No differences in mean age, gender distribution, total cell number or subset yield were found between patients and healthy donors. In the study, recently diagnosed type 1 diabetes patients and matched healthy donors were compared on the TCRB repertoires of their sorted circulating CD4+ T cell subsets. Regulatory and stem cell-like memory subsets were isolated from only 8 patients and 8 healthy donors, whereas naive and central memory subsets came from all 30 or so donors. A total of over 90,000,000 sorted cells were examined across all samples, and a strong correlation was observed between cell number per subset and RNA yield.

This clone was seen more than once but under ten times. Its antigen target is currently unknown. Base qualities were left out, and no much larger clone turns up one base away. The High Capacity cDNA Reverse Transcription Kit was used to reverse transcribe all of the isolated RNA, meaning that expressed TCRB transcripts were what got sequenced. Deep immunoSEQ sequencing was performed on naive, central memory and regulatory T cell samples, with an average of about 3.6 million total reads per sample. Sorted cells were lysed in RLT buffer and RNA was extracted with DNase-treated RNeasy Micro or Mini kits, depending on cell number. Each cell subset was processed on its own to prevent cross-contamination, while patient and healthy donor samples were processed together. Using the immunoSEQ multiplex PCR, TCRB sequences were amplified from cDNA into 87-bp fragments spanning the CDR3 region. The amplicons were sequenced using the Illumina HiSeq platform. The authors' pipeline ran thus. Synthetic template baselines were used to correct PCR bias computationally, reads within Hamming distance 2 were collapsed, and singletons that could not be merged were discarded. Reads were aligned to IMGT to assign V, D and J genes, CDR3 length, and insertions or deletions at six rearrangement sites. Within each subset, clonotype counts were normalized to the number of sorted cells before true diversity and Gini coefficients were calculated with the tcR R package. The overlap coefficient, calculated on TCRB nucleotide sequences, was used to measure repertoire sharing. As a proxy for the pre-selection repertoire, out-of-frame TCRB sequences from naive cells were analyzed. Not all clones reach the TCRdb copy of this immuneACCESS table, which keeps in-frame sequences only. Checked studies attribute under half of the gap to unresolved V genes and leave the rest unexplained. The V and J calls and clone size come from that table; D and trimming were worked out from the DNA. The sample profile shows under 500,000 clones; about 32% of them were found once. About 0.065% of the sample comes from the top ten.

Each donor gave one peripheral blood draw, around 100 mL on average, collected into heparinised tubes. A BD FACSAria II and a panel including CD45RO, CCR7, CD25, CD127, CD95 and CD27 were used to sort naive, central memory, regulatory and stem cell-like memory CD4+ T cells. Purity was above 95% for every sorted population. PBMCs were separated immediately by Lymphoprep density gradient centrifugation and were stained directly, without being cultured. So that batch effects would be minimized, each experiment stained and sorted samples in pairs, pairing one healthy donor with one patient. The germline V and J ends show losses of 5 bases and 2 bases respectively, and no gene match explains 7 bases of the junction. Sequences SQVTM (CDR1) and ANQGSEA (CDR2) are obtained from the germline V gene. The CDR3 contains 14 residues, cysteine and phenylalanine counted. Only the CDR3 region is kept as DNA, spanning 42 bases read in frame from base 1.

Findings and caveats that apply to the study as a whole: Because small numbers of individuals were included in the HLA sub-analyses, any influence of HLA type on TCRB rearrangement was left unresolved. PCR may preferentially amplify shorter templates, but because patient and control samples were amplified and corrected together, any resulting skew would affect both groups equally. At VDJ recombination sites, type 1 diabetes patients had fewer insertions and more deleted nucleotides, which implies abnormalities in thymic rearrangement. Because cDNA was sequenced instead of genomic DNA, activated cells with high expression could be over-represented, although the groups did not differ in activation or CD3 levels. The naive, central memory and regulatory TCRB repertoires appeared to resemble one another more closely among patients than among healthy donors. In all four CD4+ subsets, TCRB CDR3 length was moderately but significantly shorter in type 1 diabetes patients.

Recombination joined TRBV29-1 with TRBJ2-5; 8 nucleotides in the junction match TRBD1. The receptor was derived from a young man in good health. The sample consisted of naive CD4+ T cells from blood. Interpreted using the paper, the cell subset or site label stands for: true naive CD4+ T cells. Read as DNA, the sequence is TGCAGCGTTTCTGACAGGGGCTATCAAGAGACCCAGTACTTC. Its protein reads: CSVSDRGYQETQYF.